The rows below give T cell receptor beta chains drawn from one sample of a study of response to subunit inactivated influenza vaccine. TCRdb re-called the RT-PCR reads through MiXCR, storing one row per CDR3 protein. Of roughly 780,000 distinct CDR3 sequences listed, less than 20% were seen once; the top ten hold about a tenth. The source was PBMCs from blood, collected 4 to 6 days after vaccination. The receptor set was obtained from a man aged 50 to 59 who received an inactivated influenza vaccine. Each CDR3 is given with its conserved first and last residue. Each record gives: J gene, clone size, V gene, D gene, CDR3 DNA, CDR3 protein. The D gene is left open where the match is weak. Some rows mark clone size as missing; the rest say once, few, many or name a class of expanded clone.

J: TRBJ2-1; size: NA; V: TRBV10-3; D: NA; DNA: TGTGCCATCAGTGAGTATGGGACAATGTACAATGAGCAGTTCTTC; CDR3: CAISEYGTMYNEQFF
J: TRBJ2-7; size: NA; V: TRBV6-5; D: NA; DNA: TGTGCCAGCAGTTACTACTTGAGCTCCTACGAGCAGTACTTC; CDR3: CASSYYLSSYEQYF
J: TRBJ2-1; size: many; V: TRBV4-3; D: TRBD2; DNA: TGCGCCAGCAGCCCACGGACTAGCGGGGGCAATGAGCAGTTCTTC; CDR3: CASSPRTSGGNEQFF
J: TRBJ2-1; size: NA; V: TRBV2; D: TRBD2; DNA: TGTGCCAGCAGTGTAAGAGCGGGAGCGGAGAGCTCCTACAATGAGCAGTTCTTC; CDR3: CASSVRAGAESSYNEQFF
J: TRBJ2-7; size: NA; V: TRBV10-3; D: NA; DNA: TGTGCCATCAGTGAGTCGTTAATCTCCTACGAGCAGTACTTC; CDR3: CAISESLISYEQYF
J: TRBJ1-2; size: many; V: TRBV7-6; D: NA; DNA: TGTGCCAGCAGCTTAGCCGACGGCTATGGCTACACCTTC; CDR3: CASSLADGYGYTF
J: TRBJ1-2; size: NA; V: TRBV5-6; D: TRBD1; DNA: TGTGCCAGCAGCTTGCCCGACAACTGGGACAGTTTGAATGGCTACACCTTC; CDR3: CASSLPDNWDSLNGYTF
J: TRBJ2-2; size: NA; V: TRBV6-5; D: TRBD2; DNA: TGTGCCAGCAGATTAGCGGGGCAGGGTACCGGGGAGCTGTTTTTT; CDR3: CASRLAGQGTGELFF
J: TRBJ2-2; size: NA; V: TRBV5-1; D: NA; DNA: TGCGCCAGCAGCTCTCAAATCGCGAACACCGGGGAGCTGTTTTTT; CDR3: CASSSQIANTGELFF
J: TRBJ2-3; size: few; V: TRBV7-8; D: NA; DNA: TGTGCCAGCAGCTTAGGGGGGGCCCTTGGAGATACGCAGTATTTT; CDR3: CASSLGGALGDTQYF
J: TRBJ2-3; size: NA; V: TRBV28; D: TRBD2; DNA: TGTGCCAGCAGTTTCTTTGGCGGGAGAACAGATACGCAGTATTTT; CDR3: CASSFFGGRTDTQYF
J: TRBJ2-5; size: many; V: TRBV20-1; D: TRBD1; DNA: TGCAGTGCCACGACAGGGGAGACCCAGTACTTC; CDR3: CSATTGETQYF
J: TRBJ2-1; size: NA; V: TRBV28; D: TRBD2; DNA: TGTGCCAGCAGTTTTCGATCACGACTAGCGGGACACAATGAGCAGTTCTTC; CDR3: CASSFRSRLAGHNEQFF
J: TRBJ1-1; size: NA; V: TRBV6-5; D: NA; DNA: TGTCCCAGCAGTTACGGAGCCAGGGGGAACACTGAAGCTTTCTTT; CDR3: CPSSYGARGNTEAFF
J: TRBJ2-7; size: many; V: TRBV5-1; D: TRBD2; DNA: TGCGCCAGCAGCTCCGGGACTACCTACGAGCAGTACTTC; CDR3: CASSSGTTYEQYF
J: TRBJ2-2; size: NA; V: TRBV15; D: NA; DNA: TGTGCCACCAGCAGATTCGGGACGGCGAACACCGGGGAGCTGTTTTTT; CDR3: CATSRFGTANTGELFF
J: TRBJ2-3; size: few; V: TRBV6-1; D: NA; DNA: TGTGCCAGCAGCGCAAGCCTAGCTGCAGATACGCAGTATTTT; CDR3: CASSASLAADTQYF
J: TRBJ1-2; size: few; V: TRBV6-5; D: NA; DNA: TGTGCCAGCAGACCCGCCCGCTATGGCTACACCTTC; CDR3: CASRPARYGYTF